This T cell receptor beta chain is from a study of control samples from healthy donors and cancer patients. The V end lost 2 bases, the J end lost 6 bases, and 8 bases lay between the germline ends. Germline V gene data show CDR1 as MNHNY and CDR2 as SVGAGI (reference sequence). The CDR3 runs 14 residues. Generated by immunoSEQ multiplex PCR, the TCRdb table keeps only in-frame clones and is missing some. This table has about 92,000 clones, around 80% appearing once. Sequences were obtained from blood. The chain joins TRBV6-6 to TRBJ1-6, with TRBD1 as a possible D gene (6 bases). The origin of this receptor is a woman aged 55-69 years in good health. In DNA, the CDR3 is TGTGCCAGCAGTTACCGGGACACTAATTCACCCCTCCACTTT. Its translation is CASSYRDTNSPLHF.